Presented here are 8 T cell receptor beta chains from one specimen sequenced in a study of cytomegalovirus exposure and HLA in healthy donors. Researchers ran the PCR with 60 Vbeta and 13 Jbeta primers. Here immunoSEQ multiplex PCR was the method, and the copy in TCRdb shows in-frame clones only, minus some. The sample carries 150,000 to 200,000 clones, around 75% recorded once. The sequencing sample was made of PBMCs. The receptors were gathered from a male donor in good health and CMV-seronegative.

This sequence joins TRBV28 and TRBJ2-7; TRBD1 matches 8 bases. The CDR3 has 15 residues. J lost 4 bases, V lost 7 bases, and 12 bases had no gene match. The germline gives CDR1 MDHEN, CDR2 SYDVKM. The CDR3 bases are TGTGCCAGCACCGCACCCGGGACAGGCCAATACGAGCAGTACTTC. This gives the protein CASTAPGTGQYEQYF.

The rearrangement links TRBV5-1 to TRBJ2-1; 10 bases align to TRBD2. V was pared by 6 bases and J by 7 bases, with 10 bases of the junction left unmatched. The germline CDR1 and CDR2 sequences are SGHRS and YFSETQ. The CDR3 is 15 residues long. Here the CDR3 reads CASTLGSGGGNEQFF. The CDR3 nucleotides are TGCGCCAGCACCCTGGGGAGCGGGGGGGGGAATGAGCAGTTCTTC.

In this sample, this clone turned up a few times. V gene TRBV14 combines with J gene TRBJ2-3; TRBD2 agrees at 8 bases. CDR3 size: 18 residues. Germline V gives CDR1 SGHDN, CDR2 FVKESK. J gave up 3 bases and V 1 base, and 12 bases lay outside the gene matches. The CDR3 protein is CASSQGFEREGPTDTQYF. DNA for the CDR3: TGTGCCAGCAGCCAAGGATTTGAACGGGAGGGCCCAACAGATACGCAGTATTTT. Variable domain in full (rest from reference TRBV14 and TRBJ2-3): EAGVTQFPSHSVIEKGQTVTLRCDPISGHDNLYWYRRVMGKEIKFLLHFVKESKQDESGMPNNRFLAERTGGTYSTLKVQPAELEDSGVYFCASSQGFEREGPTDTQYFGPGTRLTVL.

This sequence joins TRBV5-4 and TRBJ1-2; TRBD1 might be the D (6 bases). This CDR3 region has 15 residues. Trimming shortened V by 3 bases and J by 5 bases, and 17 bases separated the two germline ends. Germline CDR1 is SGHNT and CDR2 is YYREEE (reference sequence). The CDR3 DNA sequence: TGTGCCAGCAGCTCACAGGGCCAAAGGGTTTATGGCTACACCTTC. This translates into CASSSQGQRVYGYTF. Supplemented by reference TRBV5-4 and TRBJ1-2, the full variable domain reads ETGVTQSPTHLIKTRGQQVTLRCSSQSGHNTVSWYQQALGQGPQFIFQYYREEENGRGNFPPRFSGLQFPNYSSELNVNALELDDSALYLCASSSQGQRVYGYTFGSGTRLTVV.

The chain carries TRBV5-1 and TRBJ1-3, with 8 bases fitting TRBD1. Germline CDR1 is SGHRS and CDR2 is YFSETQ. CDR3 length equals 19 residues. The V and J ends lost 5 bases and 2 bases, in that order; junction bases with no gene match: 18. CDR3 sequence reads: CASRRFGTGGLSAGNTIYF. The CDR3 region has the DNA TGCGCCAGCAGGAGGTTCGGGACAGGAGGGTTGTCGGCTGGAAACACCATATATTTT.

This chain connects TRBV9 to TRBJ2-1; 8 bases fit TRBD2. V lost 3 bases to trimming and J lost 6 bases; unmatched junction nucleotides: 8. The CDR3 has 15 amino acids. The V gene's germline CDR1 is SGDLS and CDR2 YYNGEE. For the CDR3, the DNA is TGTGCCAGCAGCGGGGGACTAGTCGGTCCCAATGAGCAGTTCTTC. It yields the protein CASSGGLVGPNEQFF.

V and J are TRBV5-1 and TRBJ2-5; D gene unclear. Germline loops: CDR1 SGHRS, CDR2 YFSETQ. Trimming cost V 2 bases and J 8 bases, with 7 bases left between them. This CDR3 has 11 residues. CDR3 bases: TGCGCCAGCAGCTTAAGAGATACCCAGTACTTC. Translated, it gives CASSLRDTQYF.

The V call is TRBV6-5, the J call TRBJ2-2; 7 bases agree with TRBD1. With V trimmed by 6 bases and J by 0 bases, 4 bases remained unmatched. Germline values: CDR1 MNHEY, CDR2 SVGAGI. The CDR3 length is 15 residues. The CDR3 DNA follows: TGTGCCAGCAGCCGGGGACAGCCGAACACCGGGGAGCTGTTTTTT. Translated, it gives CASSRGQPNTGELFF.